Listed here are 27 T cell receptor beta chains from one sample, sequenced in a study of shared clonotypes between healthy human individuals. The data were produced by immunoSEQ multiplex PCR, yet TCRdb's version contains in-frame clones alone and is incomplete. The sample shows about 800,000 clones, around 96% of them seen only once. Naive CD8 populations comprised CD45RO-negative cells positively selected for CCR7, excluding terminally differentiated effector memory CD45RA+ cells. Specimen: naive CD8+ T cells sorted from blood. All receptors derive from a man aged 25-40 years in good health.

The chain combines TRBV9 with TRBJ2-1; D remains ambiguous. The CDR3 contains 15 residues. V dropped 2 bases and J dropped 3 bases, with 12 bases sitting between them. From germline, CDR1 is SGDLS and CDR2 YYNGEE. The CDR3 DNA reads as TGTGCCAGCAGCGTGGAGACACCGAGCTACAATGAGCAGTTCTTC. Translating gives CASSVETPSYNEQFF. Full variable domain (missing parts from reference TRBV9 and TRBJ2-1): DSGVTQTPKHLITATGQRVTLRCSPRSGDLSVYWYQQSLDQGLQFLIQYYNGEERAKGNILERFSAQQFPDLHSELNLSSLELGDSALYFCASSVETPSYNEQFFGPGTRLTVL.

This clone occurred once. V and J are TRBV27 and TRBJ2-3; TRBD1 or TRBD2 may be the D gene (5 bases each). Germline V lookup: CDR1 MNHEY, CDR2 SMNVEV (reference sequence). The CDR3 extends over 15 amino acids. V shed 5 bases and J shed 0 bases, with 12 bases lying between them. CDR3 loop: CASSAGTLSTDTQYF. DNA for the CDR3: TGTGCCAGCAGTGCCGGGACGCTAAGCACAGATACGCAGTATTTT.

V is TRBV13 and J is TRBJ2-7; perhaps TRBD2 as D (6 bases). Germline CDR1 reads PRHDT; CDR2 reads FYEKMQ (reference sequence). Deletions cut 4 bases from V and 2 bases from J, with 15 bases between. This CDR3 contains 15 residues. This CDR3 is CASSYATSRPYEQYF. The CDR3 DNA follows: TGTGCCAGCAGCTATGCGACTAGTCGACCCTACGAGCAGTACTTC. Together with reference TRBV13 and TRBJ2-7, the CDR3 gives the full variable domain: AAGVIQSPRHLIKEKRETATLKCYPIPRHDTVYWYQQGPGQDPQFLISFYEKMQSDKGSIPDRFSAQQFSDYHSELNMSSLELGDSALYFCASSYATSRPYEQYFGPGTRLTVT.

V usage is TRBV7-9 and J usage is TRBJ1-1; D is unresolved. Between the trimmed V and J ends, which lost 3 bases and 6 bases, there was a span of 8 bases. This CDR3 is built from 12 residues. Germline CDR1 is SEHNR and CDR2 is FQNEAQ (reference sequence). In DNA form, the CDR3 reads TGTGCCAGCAGCTTCAAGGGCCCTGAAGCTTTCTTT. Translation: CASSFKGPEAFF.

The chain employs TRBV9 and TRBJ2-7, with 12 nucleotides matching TRBD2. This CDR3 spans 15 amino acids. V shed 0 bases and J 2 bases; nucleotides not matched to a gene: 0. Germline loops: CDR1 SGDLS, CDR2 YYNGEE. The CDR3 protein is CASSVASGRAYEQYF. CDR3 in DNA: TGTGCCAGCAGCGTAGCTAGCGGGAGGGCCTACGAGCAGTACTTC.

Comments on this clone: The junction departs from the called germline gene at one end, perhaps through a read error. V is TRBV25-1 and J is TRBJ1-2; D is unclear. This CDR3 contains 10 residues. Germline V gives CDR1 MGHDK, CDR2 SYGVNS. In nucleotides, the CDR3 is TGTGCCAGCAGTGGCGGCCAGACCTACTTC. Protein product: CASSGGQTYF.

The chain employs TRBV6-1 and TRBJ2-1; 11 bases map to TRBD2. In germline, CDR1 is MNHNS, CDR2 SASEGT. The V and J ends lost 2 bases and 8 bases, in that order; junction bases with no gene match: 11. The CDR3 spans 17 residues. The CDR3 DNA is TGTGCCAGCAGTGAATGGGTCACTAGCGGGAGCTCGGATGAGCAGTTCTTC. It codes for CASSEWVTSGSSDEQFF.

The chain joins TRBV28 to TRBJ2-7; D is ambiguous. V was shortened by 2 bases and J by 0 bases, with 17 bases between the two germline ends. Germline V gives CDR1 MDHEN, CDR2 SYDVKM. This CDR3 spans 17 amino acids. The CDR3: CASSLDARTSSSYEQYF. The CDR3 nucleotides read TGTGCCAGCAGTTTAGATGCCCGGACGTCTAGCTCCTACGAGCAGTACTTC.

The V call is TRBV7-3, the J call TRBJ2-2; unclear D gene. The CDR3 spans 14 residues. V shed 1 base and J shed 2 bases, with 5 bases lying between them. Germline CDR1 reads SGHTA; CDR2 reads FQGTGA. CDR3 protein: CASSLRENTGELFF. The CDR3 DNA follows: TGTGCCAGCAGCTTAAGGGAAAACACCGGGGAGCTGTTTTTT.

The rearrangement uses TRBV6-1 and TRBJ2-5, with D perhaps matching TRBD2 (5 bases). CDR3 length: 19 amino acids. Trimming cost V 3 bases and J 5 bases, with 28 bases left between them. The germline V gene encodes CDR1 MNHNS and CDR2 SASEGT. DNA for the CDR3: TGTGCCAGCAGTGATAGACCATCTTCGGGGTATCTCCCTGTGGAGACCCAGTACTTC. This sequence encodes CASSDRPSSGYLPVETQYF.

The J gene is TRBJ2-7, the V gene TRBV29-1, with unresolved D. The CDR3 covers 11 residues. Trimming shortened V by 5 bases and J by 7 bases, and 12 bases separated the two germline ends. Germline V gene data show CDR1 as SQVTM and CDR2 as ANQGSEA. CDR3: CSVYVLGEQYF. The CDR3 DNA follows: TGCAGCGTTTACGTCCTAGGGGAGCAGTACTTC.

V usage is TRBV29-1 and J usage is TRBJ2-1, with 10 bases matching TRBD2. Germline V gene data show CDR1 as SQVTM and CDR2 as ANQGSEA. The V and J ends lost 2 bases and 8 bases, in that order; junction bases with no gene match: 9. CDR3 size: 15 residues. CDR3 region: CSVESGSGRADEQFF. The CDR3 DNA sequence: TGCAGCGTTGAAAGTGGCAGCGGGAGGGCCGATGAGCAGTTCTTC.

The V and J genes are TRBV5-1 and TRBJ2-3; 9 bases match TRBD1. This CDR3 comprises 15 residues. Per germline, CDR1 SGHRS and CDR2 YFSETQ. V dropped 4 bases and J dropped 3; count of bases not matched to a gene: 6. The CDR3 protein is CASSETGGLTDTQYF. CDR3 nucleotides: TGCGCCAGCAGCGAAACAGGGGGCCTGACAGATACGCAGTATTTT.

This clone occurred once. Other DNA sequences in this sample translate to the same CDR3. The gene calls are TRBV5-6 and TRBJ1-4; D ambiguous. Looked up from germline, CDR1 is SGHDT and CDR2 is YYEEEE. Trimming removed 0 bases from V and 1 base from J, with 4 bases in between. The CDR3 totals 14 residues. CDR3 coding DNA: TGTGCCAGCAGCTTGGCAGGAACTAATGAAAAACTGTTTTTT. Its protein product is CASSLAGTNEKLFF.

The chain combines TRBV19 with TRBJ2-4; 8 nucleotides match TRBD1. The CDR3 is made up of 17 amino acids. Trimming took 7 bases from V and 9 from J; bases not matched to a gene: 20. In germline, CDR1 is LNHDA, CDR2 SQIVND (reference sequence). The CDR3 DNA reads TGTGCCAGTACCGATCCCAACAGGGGGTATGGGTTCGGCATTCAGTACTTC. Its translation is CASTDPNRGYGFGIQYF.

The gene calls are TRBV6-1 and TRBJ2-1; no firm D call. This CDR3 has 14 residues. Trimming stripped 10 bases from V and 0 bases from J, with 13 bases between. Germline lookup yields CDR1 MNHNS and CDR2 SASEGT. CDR3: CAIRWPSSYNEQFF. CDR3 bases: TGTGCCATCCGGTGGCCGAGCTCCTACAATGAGCAGTTCTTC.

This clone was detected only once. The chain carries TRBV7-9 and TRBJ2-3; perhaps D is TRBD1 or TRBD2 (5 bases each). V lost 0 bases, J lost 2 bases, and 15 bases lay in between. Germline V gene sequence: CDR1 SEHNR, CDR2 FQNEAQ (reference sequence). The CDR3 runs 17 residues. The CDR3 is CASSLALSGGSTDTQYF. Here the CDR3 DNA reads TGTGCCAGCAGCTTAGCGCTAAGTGGGGGTTCCACAGATACGCAGTATTTT.

The J gene is TRBJ2-2, the V gene TRBV9; 9 nucleotides match TRBD1. V was pared by 0 bases and J by 4 bases, with 7 bases of the junction left unmatched. This CDR3 is built from 17 residues. The V gene's germline CDR1 is SGDLS and CDR2 YYNGEE. The CDR3 spells CASSVAQGQGSTGELFF. The CDR3 DNA sequence: TGTGCCAGCAGCGTAGCCCAAGGACAGGGGTCCACCGGGGAGCTGTTTTTT. Together with reference TRBV9 and TRBJ2-2, the CDR3 gives the full variable domain: DSGVTQTPKHLITATGQRVTLRCSPRSGDLSVYWYQQSLDQGLQFLIQYYNGEERAKGNILERFSAQQFPDLHSELNLSSLELGDSALYFCASSVAQGQGSTGELFFGEGSRLTVL.

The chain is built from TRBV14 and TRBJ2-3; 10 bases line up with TRBD2. CDR1 SGHDN and CDR2 FVKESK come from the germline V gene. The trim removed 1 base at V and 6 bases at J, leaving 10 bases unmatched. The CDR3 loop spans 17 amino acids. CDR3 nucleotides: TGTGCCAGCAGCCAAGTTTCCGGGACTAGCGCAAGGGATACGCAGTATTTT. Translated, it gives CASSQVSGTSARDTQYF.

V gene TRBV4-3 combines with J gene TRBJ2-3; possibly TRBD1 or TRBD2 for D (5 bases each). The CDR3 is 12 residues long. Germline lookup yields CDR1 LGHNA and CDR2 YSLEER. The V end lost 6 bases, the J end lost 11 bases, and 15 bases lay between the germline ends. In DNA, the CDR3 is TGCGCCAGCAGTCTCAGGGACGGTAAGCAGTATTTT. Translation gives CASSLRDGKQYF.

The V and J genes are TRBV28 and TRBJ1-5; D ambiguous. The V and J ends lost 1 base and 6 bases respectively, with 7 bases between them. Per the germline V gene, CDR1 is MDHEN and CDR2 is SYDVKM. This CDR3 spans 13 amino acids. The DNA for the CDR3 is TGTGCCAGCAGTTTATCCTTGTCTCAGCCCCAGCATTTT. Protein sequence: CASSLSLSQPQHF.

In its sample, this clone was seen a few times. This chain joins TRBV28 and TRBJ2-2; D unclear. V gave up 4 bases and J gave up 6 bases, with 9 bases separating them. The germline CDR1 and CDR2 sequences are MDHEN and SYDVKM. The CDR3 is 13 amino acids. The CDR3, as DNA: TGTGCCAGCAGTTCCGGTTGGGCCGGGGAGCTGTTTTTT. It translates to CASSSGWAGELFF.

CDR3 protein: CASSPRTVNTGELFF. The CDR3 coding sequence is TGTGCCAGCAGCCCCCGGACAGTGAACACCGGGGAGCTGTTTTTT. The gene calls are TRBV7-9 and TRBJ2-2, with D tentatively TRBD1 (6 bases). CDR3 length: 15 residues. V was trimmed by 5 bases and J by 1 base, leaving 11 bases between them. Germline CDR1 is SEHNR and CDR2 is FQNEAQ (reference sequence). The whole variable domain, filled in from reference TRBV7-9 and TRBJ2-2, reads DTGVSQNPRHKITKRGQNVTFRCDPISEHNRLYWYRQTLGQGPEFLTYFQNEAQLEKSRLLSDRFSAERPKGSFSTLEIQRTEQGDSAMYLCASSPRTVNTGELFFGEGSRLTVL.

The table lists this clone with a few counts. The sample contains more than one DNA sequence encoding this CDR3. V and J are TRBV7-9 and TRBJ2-7, with D possibly TRBD1 on 5 matching bases. The germline CDR1 and CDR2 sequences are SEHNR and FQNEAQ (reference sequence). The CDR3 totals 13 residues. Trimming pared 1 base from V and 4 bases from J, leaving 8 bases between. Here the CDR3 reads CASSLGGTYEQYF. The CDR3 DNA sequence: TGTGCCAGCAGCTTAGGGGGCACGTACGAGCAGTACTTC.

This chain joins TRBV7-9 and TRBJ2-7; D may be TRBD2 (6 bases). The CDR3 is made up of 19 amino acids. V gave up 1 base and J gave up 2 bases, with 24 bases separating them. Germline-derived CDR1 and CDR2 are SEHNR and FQNEAQ (reference sequence). In nucleotides, the CDR3 is TGTGCCAGCAGCTTAGTGGGGGTTGGCAGGGAGGCCCCCACCTACGAGCAGTACTTC. This sequence encodes CASSLVGVGREAPTYEQYF.

The rearrangement joins TRBV27 to TRBJ1-2; D gene uncertain. CDR1 is MNHEY and CDR2 is SMNVEV in the germline V gene (reference sequence). The CDR3 length is 14 residues. V was cut by 5 bases and J by 6 bases, with 16 bases left in between. The CDR3 region is CASSHGPTLDGYTF. CDR3 nucleotides: TGTGCCAGCAGTCACGGGCCCACTCTGGATGGCTACACCTTC.

Points on this clone: The sample contains more than one DNA sequence encoding this CDR3. The gene calls are TRBV19 and TRBJ2-2; tentative D call: TRBD2 (5 bases). The V end lost 3 bases, the J end lost 5 bases, and 7 bases lay between the germline ends. The CDR3 sequence is 13 residues long. The germline V gene encodes CDR1 LNHDA and CDR2 SQIVND (reference sequence). As DNA, the CDR3 is TGTGCCAGTAGTATTTCGGGGACCGGGGAGCTGTTTTTT. Translation gives CASSISGTGELFF.